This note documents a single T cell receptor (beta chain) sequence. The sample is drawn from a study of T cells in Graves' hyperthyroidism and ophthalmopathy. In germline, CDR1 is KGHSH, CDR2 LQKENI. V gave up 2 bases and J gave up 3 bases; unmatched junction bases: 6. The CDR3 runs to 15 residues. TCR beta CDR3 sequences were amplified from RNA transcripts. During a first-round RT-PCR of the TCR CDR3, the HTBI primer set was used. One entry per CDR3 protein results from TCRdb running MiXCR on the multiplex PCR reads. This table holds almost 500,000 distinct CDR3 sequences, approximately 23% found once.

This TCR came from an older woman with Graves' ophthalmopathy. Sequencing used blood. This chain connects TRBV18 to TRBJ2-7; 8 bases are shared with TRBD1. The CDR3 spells CASSPSQGASYEQYF. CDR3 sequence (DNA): TGTGCCAGCTCACCAAGCCAGGGGGCAAGCTACGAGCAGTACTTC.